This T cell receptor (beta chain) was captured in a study of OX40 agonist ivuxolimab in advanced cancers. CDR1 and CDR2 from the germline V gene are SNHLY and FYNNEI. V was shortened by 8 bases and J by 0 bases, with 11 bases between the two germline ends. The CDR3 consists of 13 residues. Generated by immunoSEQ multiplex PCR, the TCRdb table keeps only in-frame clones and is missing some. The profile covers approximately 15,000 clones, with over 65% appearing a single time and roughly 32% taken by the ten largest. Study-level findings and limits: By week 6 at 0.1 to 3.0 mg/kg, blood CD4+ and CD8+ T cells had expanded clonally. Averaging showed that CD8+ T cells had more expanded clones than CD4+ did.

Remarks on this clone: Its specificity is unknown.

The sequences come from CD4+ or CD8+ T cells sorted from blood, collected in a trial of the OX40 agonist ivuxolimab. This chain uses TRBV2 with TRBJ2-7; TRBD2 might be the D (5 bases). The TCR was taken from an adult with an advanced solid tumor such as melanoma, head and neck, liver or kidney cancer. The CDR3 sequence is CASAGLSSYEQYF. The CDR3, as DNA: TGTGCCAGCGCAGGACTGTCCTCCTACGAGCAGTACTTC.